This T cell receptor beta chain was identified in a study of blood T cell repertoires in COVID-19. V dropped 2 bases and J dropped 8; count of bases not matched to a gene: 11. The length of the CDR3 is 16 residues. CDR1 is SQVTM, CDR2 ANQGSEA, per germline. Profiling relied on immunoSEQ multiplex PCR, and the TCRdb table lists in-frame clones only, not all of them. The sample consists of 100,000 to 150,000 clones, approximately 83% of them appearing once. J is TRBJ2-1 and V is TRBV29-1, with 11 bases that match TRBD2. Source material: peripheral blood. This sequence was found in an elderly man with active or convalescent COVID-19. CDR3 nucleotides: TGCAGCGTTGAAACTCTCTATAGCGGGGGGGCCGATGAGCAGTTCTTC. It yields the protein CSVETLYSGGADEQFF.